This TCR beta chain was observed in a study of monozygotic twins with inflammatory bowel disease. The length of the CDR3 is 14 residues. Looked up from germline, CDR1 is SGHRS and CDR2 is YFSETQ. A 6-nucleotide sample barcode was carried by the UMIs, which template switching added. TCRdb re-called the 5' RACE reads and catalogs CDR3 proteins one per entry, DNA excluded. In total, the table holds about 380,000 distinct CDR3 sequences. Material for sequencing was blood. The rearrangement links TRBV5-1 to TRBJ1-1; the D gene TCRdb calls, TRBD1, cannot be checked with no DNA. The receptor was derived from a human donor with ulcerative colitis or Crohn's disease, or a healthy co-twin of an affected twin (not recorded which). The CDR3: CASSLTGFGTEAFF.